These 20 T cell receptor beta chains share one sample of origin, sequenced in a study of CD8 T cells in Susac syndrome. RNA in amounts of roughly 0.5 to 1 ug was reverse transcribed with random hexamers. TCRdb reanalysed the immunoSEQ multiplex PCR reads using MiXCR and keeps one entry per CDR3 protein. Here the sample spans about 250,000 distinct CDR3 sequences, over 85% being singletons. Sequencing used CD4+ T cells from PBMCs. These receptors originate from a human donor with multiple sclerosis.

V usage is TRBV29-1 and J usage is TRBJ2-2, with a weak D call TRBD2 (5 bases). The CDR3 runs to 16 residues. In germline, CDR1 is SQVTM, CDR2 ANQGSEA. The germline V and J ends were trimmed by 5 bases and 5 bases, with 21 bases remaining between them. CDR3 region: CSVYGPSGVGTGELFF. CDR3 DNA: TGCAGCGTTTACGGGCCCTCCGGGGTTGGAACCGGGGAGCTGTTTTTT.

The chain couples TRBV19 to TRBJ2-2, with 13 bases aligning to TRBD2. The V and J ends lost 8 bases and 6 bases, in that order; junction bases with no gene match: 3. Germline V gene data show CDR1 as LNHDA and CDR2 as SQIVND (reference sequence). CDR3 length: 14 amino acids. The CDR3 DNA reads TGTGCCAGTCGGACTAGCGGGAGTGCCGGGGAGCTGTTTTTT. It codes for CASRTSGSAGELFF. The entire variable domain, with the rest obtained from reference TRBV19 and TRBJ2-2, is as follows: DGGITQSPKYLFRKEGQNVTLSCEQNLNHDAMYWYRQDPGQGLRLIYYSQIVNDFQKGDIAEGYSVSREKKESFPLTVTSAQKNPTAFYLCASRTSGSAGELFFGEGSRLTVL.

The rearrangement joins TRBV9 to TRBJ1-2; D might be TRBD1 (5 bases). Germline V lookup: CDR1 SGDLS, CDR2 YYNGEE. Trimming took 7 bases from V and 4 from J, leaving 14 bases between them. The CDR3 runs 13 residues. CDR3: CASSYRDGYGYTF. CDR3 DNA: TGTGCCAGCTCTTATCGGGACGGCTATGGCTACACCTTC.

To note about this clonotype: One junction end does not reproduce the germline sequence, and a read error may be involved. This chain uses TRBV29-1 with TRBJ2-3; D possibly corresponds to TRBD1 (5 bases). Germline V gene lookup returns CDR1 SQVTM and CDR2 ANQGSEA. This CDR3 spans 12 amino acids. CDR3: CSVEGGTDTQYF. The CDR3 coding sequence is TGCAGCGTCGAAGGGGGCACAGATACGCAGTATTTT.

This clonotype was observed a single time. The CDR3 DNA sequence: TGTGCCACCAGCAGAGTTACCCCCGCCGGGGAGCTGTTTTTT. It specifies CATSRVTPAGELFF. The rearrangement uses TRBV15 and TRBJ2-2; no clear D gene. Trimming took off 1 base at V and 6 bases at J, with 9 bases between the two ends. The CDR3 totals 14 residues. Germline V gives CDR1 LNHNV, CDR2 YYDKDF (reference sequence).

The V call is TRBV6-2 or TRBV6-3, the J call TRBJ2-2; perhaps TRBD2 as D (6 bases). The length of the CDR3 is 16 residues. Per the germline V gene, CDR1 is MNHEY and CDR2 is SVGEGT. V was pared by 7 bases and J by 6 bases, with 21 bases between. DNA for the CDR3: TGTGCCAGCATGCTCATAGGGGAACCGGGAGCCGGGGAGCTGTTTTTT. Amino acid sequence: CASMLIGEPGAGELFF.

This rearrangement joins TRBV6-2 or TRBV6-3 to TRBJ2-5; D call uncertain. The germline V and J ends were trimmed by 2 bases and 5 bases, with 9 bases remaining between them. In germline, CDR1 is MNHEY, CDR2 SVGEGT. The CDR3 consists of 13 residues. CDR3 nucleotide sequence: TGTGCCAGCAGTTACACACAACTTGAGACCCAGTACTTC. It specifies CASSYTQLETQYF.

This clonotype was seen once. The chain employs TRBV9 and TRBJ2-7; D unresolved. With 0 bases removed from V and 6 bases from J, the gap between germline ends came to 22 bases. CDR1 and CDR2 (germline): SGDLS, YYNGEE. CDR3 length equals 17 residues. As DNA, the CDR3 is TGTGCCAGCAGCGTAGTTCCCCCGACAATTCTGGGTCGCGAGCAGTACGTC. It yields the protein CASSVVPPTILGREQYV.

CDR3 bases: TGTGCCAGTACGATCCTGGGGCAAGCTTTCTTT. Translating it yields CASTILGQAFF. The chain combines TRBV28 with TRBJ1-1; D is perhaps TRBD1 (5 bases). V was shortened by 9 bases and J by 9 bases, with 14 bases between the two germline ends. Per germline, CDR1 MDHEN and CDR2 SYDVKM. The CDR3 covers 11 residues.

The DNA of the CDR3 is TGCGCCAGCAGCTACAGGGGAGGGAACACTGAAGCTTTCTTT. As protein: CASSYRGGNTEAFF. The chain has TRBV5-1 and TRBJ1-1; 7 positions match TRBD1. The length of the CDR3 is 14 residues. V shed 3 bases and J 1 base; nucleotides not matched to a gene: 3. Germline CDR1 is SGHRS and CDR2 is YFSETQ. The full variable domain, with the rest looked up from reference TRBV5-1 and TRBJ1-1, is KAGVTQTPRYLIKTRGQQVTLSCSPISGHRSVSWYQQTPGQGLQFLFEYFSETQRNKGNFPGRFSGRQFSNSRSEMNVSTLELGDSALYLCASSYRGGNTEAFFGQGTRLTVV.

This chain connects TRBV5-1 to TRBJ2-2; 9 nucleotides line up with TRBD2. The CDR3 spans 16 residues. J was trimmed by 4 bases and V by 3 bases; bases with no gene match: 7. Germline V CDR1 and CDR2: SGHRS, YFSETQ. CDR3 region: CASSSDSGSGTGELFF. DNA for the CDR3: TGCGCCAGCAGCTCGGATAGCGGGAGCGGCACCGGGGAGCTGTTTTTT.

This rearrangement joins TRBV12-3 or TRBV12-4 to TRBJ2-7, with 7 bases lining up with TRBD1. The CDR3 contains 15 residues. V lost 3 bases, J lost 2 bases, and 7 bases stayed unmatched. The DNA for the CDR3 is TGTGCCAGCAGTTTTCTAGGGGGCAATACCTACGAGCAGTACTTC. The encoded protein is CASSFLGGNTYEQYF.

J is TRBJ1-3 and V is TRBV29-1; no definite D call. V was pared by 3 bases and J by 0 bases, with 6 bases between. CDR1 and CDR2 from the germline V gene are SQVTM and ANQGSEA. The CDR3 spans 13 residues. The CDR3 DNA follows: TGCAGCGTTGATGCCCGCTCTGGAAACACCATATATTTT. This gives the protein CSVDARSGNTIYF. The full variable domain, with the rest looked up from reference TRBV29-1 and TRBJ1-3, is SAVISQKPSRDICQRGTSLTIQCQVDSQVTMMFWYRQQPGQSLTLIATANQGSEATYESGFVIDKFPISRPNLTFSTLTVSNMSPEDSSIYLCSVDARSGNTIYFGEGSWLTVV.

The chain joins TRBV20-1 to TRBJ2-4; 12 bases align to TRBD1. Germline V CDR1 and CDR2: DFQATT, SNEGSKA (reference sequence). The CDR3 contains 16 residues. J lost 0 bases, V lost 6 bases, and 6 bases had no gene match. Here the CDR3 reads CSAPGQGAGAKNIQYF. The DNA of the CDR3 is TGCAGTGCCCCGGGACAGGGGGCAGGAGCCAAAAACATTCAGTACTTC.

J is TRBJ2-5 and V is TRBV5-1; D gene unclear. Deletions cut 4 bases from V and 0 bases from J, with 7 bases between. Germline V CDR1 and CDR2: SGHRS, YFSETQ. The CDR3 extends over 13 amino acids. The CDR3 bases are TGCGCCAGCAGCACGGCTAACCAAGAGACCCAGTACTTC. It encodes CASSTANQETQYF.

The chain combines TRBV20-1 with TRBJ2-1; D remains ambiguous. The ends were cut back, 1 base at V and 5 bases at J, with 6 bases in the middle. Germline CDR1 reads DFQATT; CDR2 reads SNEGSKA (reference sequence). CDR3 length: 12 residues. This CDR3 reads CSARGGNNEQFF. Written as DNA, the CDR3 is TGCAGTGCTAGAGGGGGAAACAATGAGCAGTTCTTC.

This sequence joins TRBV23-1 and TRBJ1-4; 7 bases match TRBD1. TRBV23-1 is an open reading frame whose function is uncertain. Unmatched junction bases numbered 3, after V lost 2 bases and J lost 0 bases. The CDR3 is made up of 16 amino acids. The CDR3, as DNA: TGCGCCAGCAGTCAAGGGACAGATACAACTAATGAAAAACTGTTTTTT. Encoded protein: CASSQGTDTTNEKLFF.

In DNA, the CDR3 is TGTGCCAGCTCACTCGGGACGGCCTATAATTCACCCCTCCACTTT. This sequence encodes CASSLGTAYNSPLHF. This chain links TRBV18 with TRBJ1-6, with a possible D match to TRBD1 (5 bases). V was pared by 4 bases and J by 2 bases, with 9 bases between. From germline, CDR1 is KGHSH and CDR2 LQKENI. The CDR3 spans 15 residues. Full variable domain (outside the CDR3, taken from reference TRBV18 and TRBJ1-6): NAGVMQNPRHLVRRRGQEARLRCSPMKGHSHVYWYRQLPEEGLKFMVYLQKENIIDESGMPKERFSAEFPKEGPSILRIQQVVRGDSAAYFCASSLGTAYNSPLHFGNGTRLTVT.

The chain has TRBV11-2 and TRBJ2-5, with D possibly TRBD2 on 5 matching bases. V was cut by 1 base and J by 4 bases, with 10 bases left in between. CDR3 length: 14 residues. CDR1 is SGHAT and CDR2 is FQNNGV in the germline V gene. The chain's CDR3 is CASSLGERRETQYF. The CDR3 nucleotides read TGTGCCAGCAGCTTAGGGGAGAGGCGAGAGACCCAGTACTTC.

CDR3 sequence: CASSTGTGNQPQHF. CDR3 DNA sequence: TGTGCCAGCAGTACAGGGACGGGAAATCAGCCCCAGCATTTT. The V gene is TRBV6-2 or TRBV6-3, the J gene TRBJ1-5; possibly TRBD1 for D (6 bases). The CDR3 contains 14 residues. V dropped 5 bases and J dropped 4 bases, with 12 bases sitting between them. CDR1 MNHEY and CDR2 SVGEGT come from the germline V gene.